Each of the 5 T cell receptor beta chains below was sequenced from the same sample in a study of T cell changes during pregnancy in multiple sclerosis. Only in-frame clones appear in the TCRdb table, and some are missing; sequencing was by immunoSEQ multiplex PCR. The table lists over 50,000 clones, 93% of them singletons. This sample comprised peripheral blood, obtained in the second trimester of pregnancy. The receptors stem from a female donor with multiple sclerosis, enrolled in a pregnancy study.

This clone was detected once. The V gene is TRBV15, the J gene TRBJ1-2, with D maybe TRBD1 (5 bases). In germline, CDR1 is LNHNV, CDR2 YYDKDF (reference sequence). This CDR3 contains 14 residues. The V and J ends lost 0 bases and 8 bases respectively, with 13 bases between them. The CDR3 coding sequence is TGTGCCACCAGCAGAGATCAGGGTCCGGAGGGCTACACCTTC. Amino acids: CATSRDQGPEGYTF.

The sample holds one count of this clone. The chain is built from TRBV5-4 and TRBJ2-4; no clear D. The germline V gene encodes CDR1 SGHNT and CDR2 YYREEE (reference sequence). The CDR3 extends over 13 amino acids. V gave up 4 bases and J gave up 1 base, with 6 bases separating them. The CDR3 DNA reads as TGTGCCAGCAGCCAGTCGGCCAAAAACATTCAGTACTTC. Residues: CASSQSAKNIQYF.

This chain connects TRBV2 to TRBJ2-7; maybe TRBD2 (5 bases). The CDR3 sequence is 14 residues long. Per germline, CDR1 SNHLY and CDR2 FYNNEI. Trimming took off 6 bases at V and 0 bases at J, with 12 bases between the two ends. The CDR3 DNA reads TGTGCCAGCAGGGACTTGTGGGGCTCCTACGAGCAGTACTTC. Its translation is CASRDLWGSYEQYF.

The chain couples TRBV28 to TRBJ1-2; D is possibly TRBD1 (5 bases). V was cut by 0 bases and J by 4 bases, with 9 bases left in between. The CDR3 has 14 amino acids. Germline CDR1 reads MDHEN; CDR2 reads SYDVKM. CDR3 in DNA: TGTGCCAGCAGTTTATGGACAGTCGGCTATGGCTACACCTTC. Translating it yields CASSLWTVGYGYTF.

The gene calls are TRBV27 and TRBJ2-7, with TRBD2 identical over 15 bases. CDR1 and CDR2 (germline): MNHEY, SMNVEV (reference sequence). This CDR3 has 15 residues. The ends lost 5 bases at V and 4 bases at J; junction bases unmatched: 3. The CDR3: CASSAGTSGRYEQYF. The CDR3 DNA reads TGTGCCAGCAGTGCCGGGACTAGCGGGAGGTACGAGCAGTACTTC.